One sample yielded the 20 T cell receptor beta chains listed below, sequenced in a study of T cells in tuberculosis. TCRdb's table, derived via immunoSEQ multiplex PCR, lists solely in-frame clones and lacks some. Altogether 35,000 to 50,000 clones are present, roughly 94% being singletons, with the ten largest covering 1.5% to 2%. Sequencing input: PBMCs. Receptor source: a donor aged 10-29 years with latent tuberculosis or without tuberculosis infection. Some clones in this sample may be carry-over from other donors' samples.

This chain connects TRBV5-4 to TRBJ2-7; D unresolved. Trimming left V 3 bases short and J 3 bases short, with 7 bases between. The CDR3 has 12 amino acids. Germline V gives CDR1 SGHNT, CDR2 YYREEE (reference sequence). CDR3 amino acids: CASSYSFYEQYF. The CDR3 DNA reads as TGTGCCAGCAGCTATAGTTTCTACGAGCAGTACTTC.

On this clone itself: Because it lacks the conserved phenylalanine or tryptophan at the end, this CDR3 is likely a read error. The DNA is left out, because the CDR3 cannot be placed on it with certainty; the CDR3 is given as TCRdb lists it. The J gene is TRBJ2-7, the V gene TRBV5-6; TRBD2 reflects the table's D call only, with no check against the DNA. CDR1 and CDR2 from the germline V gene are SGHDT and YYEEEE. The CDR3 adds up to 14 amino acids, both ends counted. CDR3 protein: CASSRETGLSGRLL.

The chain combines TRBV10-3 with TRBJ1-5; no definite D call. This CDR3 is 13 amino acids long. Germline V gene data show CDR1 as ENHRY and CDR2 as SYGVKD. Trimming left V 0 bases short and J 6 bases short, with 6 bases between. The CDR3 sequence: CAISESTGQPQHF. CDR3 bases: TGTGCCATCAGTGAGTCGACGGGTCAGCCCCAGCATTTT.

The chain combines TRBV30 with TRBJ2-1; D may be TRBD1 (5 bases). This CDR3 has 14 residues. V lost 2 bases to trimming and J lost 6 bases, with 14 bases between them. Germline V CDR1 and CDR2: GTSNPN, SVGIG (reference sequence). The CDR3, as DNA: TGTGCCTGGAGTAGGAAGGGGTCCCCCAATGAGCAGTTCTTC. Residues: CAWSRKGSPNEQFF. The full variable domain, with the rest looked up from reference TRBV30 and TRBJ2-1, is SQTIHQWPATLVQPVGSPLSLECTVEGTSNPNLYWYRQAAGRGLQLLFYSVGIGQISSEVPQNLSASRPQDRQFILSSKKLLLSDSGFYLCAWSRKGSPNEQFFGPGTRLTVL.

This clone was counted a single time. The chain links TRBV7-2 to TRBJ2-7; D may be TRBD2 (6 bases). Per germline, CDR1 SGHTA and CDR2 FQGNSA. The V end was cut by 4 bases, the J end by 1 base, with 17 bases between. The CDR3 runs 16 residues. CDR3 amino acids: CASSSRAGASSYEQYF. The CDR3 DNA follows: TGTGCCAGCAGCTCACGAGCGGGCGCCTCATCCTACGAGCAGTACTTC.

The chain is built from TRBV30 and TRBJ2-7; TRBD1 aligns across 10 bases. Germline assignment: CDR1 GTSNPN and CDR2 SVGIG (reference sequence). The length of the CDR3 is 18 residues. J gave up 3 bases and V 3 bases, and 17 bases lay outside the gene matches. The DNA of the CDR3 is TGTGCCTGGAGCGCCCGACAGGGGGCATTCTTAGCTCTCTACGAGCAGTACTTC. As protein: CAWSARQGAFLALYEQYF.

The CDR3 DNA sequence: TGTGCCAGCAGTCCCGGGACAGGGTCCCGGCAGCCCCAGCATTTT. This translates into CASSPGTGSRQPQHF. The chain carries TRBV27 and TRBJ1-5, with 9 bases identical to TRBD1. This CDR3 region has 15 residues. V was pared by 5 bases and J by 7 bases, with 9 bases of the junction left unmatched. Germline values: CDR1 MNHEY, CDR2 SMNVEV (reference sequence).

This clone appeared a single time. The V gene is TRBV28, the J gene TRBJ2-7, with TRBD2 matching 10 bases. J lost 6 bases, V lost 2 bases, and 7 bases had no gene match. The CDR3 loop spans 15 amino acids. From germline, CDR1 is MDHEN and CDR2 SYDVKM. The CDR3 nucleotides read TGTGCCAGCAGTTTACTAGCGGGAGCCCCTCGCGAGCAGTACTTC. It is translated as CASSLLAGAPREQYF.

The J gene is TRBJ2-7, the V gene TRBV7-3, with 7 nucleotides matching TRBD1. The trim removed 1 base at V and 3 bases at J, leaving 6 bases unmatched. Germline CDR1 SGHTA, CDR2 FQGTGA. This CDR3 is 15 amino acids long. CDR3 amino acids: CASSLKGTDHYEQYF. In nucleotides, the CDR3 is TGTGCCAGCAGCTTAAAGGGGACAGACCACTACGAGCAGTACTTC.

V is TRBV11-3 and J is TRBJ2-2; 13 bases are a match to TRBD2. Germline trimming cut 1 base from V and 4 bases from J; bases unmatched to any gene: 3. Germline V gene sequence: CDR1 SGHNT, CDR2 YENEEA. This CDR3 comprises 17 residues. The CDR3 loop is CASSLGGTSGTTGELFF. CDR3 DNA sequence: TGTGCCAGCAGCTTAGGGGGGACTAGCGGGACCACCGGGGAGCTGTTTTTT.

The chain is built from TRBV6-5 and TRBJ2-1, with D possibly TRBD1 on 6 matching bases. The CDR3 runs 14 residues. Per the germline V gene, CDR1 is MNHEY and CDR2 is SVGAGI. Trimming shortened V by 5 bases and J by 6 bases, and 14 bases separated the two germline ends. The CDR3 protein is CASSRRQGSNEQFF. CDR3 DNA sequence: TGTGCCAGCAGTCGCCGTCAGGGGTCCAATGAGCAGTTCTTC.

This chain links TRBV4-2 with TRBJ2-2, with 7 bases lining up with TRBD1. Germline V lookup: CDR1 LGHNA, CDR2 YNFKEQ. The CDR3 loop spans 17 amino acids. V gave up 7 bases and J gave up 0 bases; unmatched junction bases: 11. This CDR3 is CASTPKGGYANTGELFF. CDR3 nucleotide sequence: TGTGCCAGCACCCCAAAAGGGGGCTATGCGAACACCGGGGAGCTGTTTTTT.

The count of this clone is one. The V and J genes are TRBV28 and TRBJ2-7; D might be TRBD1 (6 bases). V lost 4 bases to trimming and J lost 6 bases, with 10 bases between them. The CDR3 loop spans 12 amino acids. In germline, CDR1 is MDHEN, CDR2 SYDVKM. This chain's CDR3 is CASSSGQSEQYF. The CDR3 DNA is TGTGCCAGCAGTTCAGGACAGAGCGAGCAGTACTTC.

This clone was observed a single time. The chain links TRBV7-9 to TRBJ2-5; tentative D call: TRBD1 (5 bases). With 0 bases removed from V and 1 base from J, the gap between germline ends came to 9 bases. CDR3 length equals 15 residues. The germline CDR1 and CDR2 sequences are SEHNR and FQNEAQ (reference sequence). CDR3 nucleotides: TGTGCCAGCAGCTTAGCGCCGACAGCCCAAGAGACCCAGTACTTC. Protein product: CASSLAPTAQETQYF.

The J gene is TRBJ2-1, the V gene TRBV11-2; 9 positions match TRBD2. CDR1 and CDR2 from the germline V gene are SGHAT and FQNNGV. J gave up 4 bases and V 2 bases, and 9 bases lay outside the gene matches. This CDR3 comprises 17 residues. CDR3 DNA: TGTGCCAGCAGCTTAATAATTAGCGGGGGCCTATACAATGAGCAGTTCTTC. Translating it yields CASSLIISGGLYNEQFF.

This chain uses TRBV5-6 with TRBJ2-7; D not certain. The CDR3 is 12 amino acids. Germline lookup yields CDR1 SGHDT and CDR2 YYEEEE. Trimming took 2 bases from V and 3 from J, leaving 6 bases between them. The CDR3 DNA reads TGTGCCAGCAGCTTAAACTTCTACGAGCAGTACTTC. It yields the protein CASSLNFYEQYF.

The chain joins TRBV10-3 to TRBJ1-2, with no clear D. There are 12 residues in the CDR3. Deletions cut 5 bases from V and 10 bases from J, with 14 bases between. Germline-derived CDR1 and CDR2 are ENHRY and SYGVKD. As DNA, the CDR3 is TGTGCCATCAGTCCGACAATTTCGGACTACACCTTC. As protein: CAISPTISDYTF.

CDR3 region: CATNAGGILNTEAFF. The CDR3 nucleotides are TGTGCCACTAACGCGGGGGGGATCTTGAACACTGAAGCTTTCTTT. This chain links TRBV5-4 with TRBJ1-1; D perhaps matches TRBD1 (5 bases). Per the germline V gene, CDR1 is SGHNT and CDR2 is YYREEE (reference sequence). Between the trimmed V and J ends, which lost 9 bases and 0 bases, there was a span of 18 bases. This CDR3 contains 15 residues.

This clone has just one count. The genes are TRBV27 and TRBJ2-4; no clear D gene. CDR1 is MNHEY, CDR2 SMNVEV, per germline (reference sequence). The V end lost 2 bases, the J end lost 8 bases, and 4 bases lay between the germline ends. The CDR3 contains 11 residues. The CDR3 DNA is TGTGCCAGCAGTTTAGGCCACATTCAGTACTTC. It encodes CASSLGHIQYF.

The genes are TRBV20-1 and TRBJ2-7, with a tentative D call TRBD2 (6 bases). CDR3 size: 11 residues. V was trimmed by 5 bases and J by 3 bases, leaving 8 bases between them. Germline V gives CDR1 DFQATT, CDR2 SNEGSKA (reference sequence). CDR3 DNA sequence: TGCAGTGCTTTGACTAGCTACGAGCAGTACTTC. It encodes CSALTSYEQYF.